Shown below are 8 T cell receptor beta chains from a single sample sequenced in a study of blood T cell repertoires in COVID-19. Method: immunoSEQ multiplex PCR; TCRdb's copy keeps in-frame clones and lacks some. The table lists tens of thousands of clones, 70% to 90% of them singletons, with less than 6.5% in the top ten. What was sequenced was peripheral blood. The receptors originated from an older man with acute or convalescent COVID-19.

This clone was seen only a few times. The gene calls are TRBV4-1 and TRBJ1-4, with D possibly matching TRBD1 (5 bases). Between the trimmed V and J ends, which lost 4 bases and 4 bases, there was a span of 13 bases. The CDR3 is 15 amino acids. Per the germline V gene, CDR1 is MGHRA and CDR2 is YSYEKL. The CDR3 spells CASSPRGLVNEKLFF. CDR3 bases: TGCGCCAGCAGCCCTAGGGGCTTAGTTAATGAAAAACTGTTTTTT.

This chain connects TRBV20-1 to TRBJ1-1, with D perhaps TRBD1 (5 bases). CDR1 DFQATT and CDR2 SNEGSKA come from the germline V gene (reference sequence). The CDR3 spans 14 residues. Trimming left V 3 bases short and J 4 bases short, with 15 bases between. The CDR3 reads CSASMWGRSTEAFF. In nucleotides, the CDR3 is TGCAGTGCTAGTATGTGGGGGAGGAGCACTGAAGCTTTCTTT.

V usage is TRBV7-9 and J usage is TRBJ1-4, with 8 bases lining up with TRBD1. CDR3 size: 14 residues. V trimming: 6 bases; J trimming: 8 bases; junction bases outside the gene matches: 8. Germline CDR1 is SEHNR and CDR2 is FQNEAQ (reference sequence). The CDR3 DNA follows: TGTGCCAGCAGTCGACAGGGGTTTGGGGAAAAACTGTTTTTT. Protein: CASSRQGFGEKLFF. The whole variable domain, remainder taken from reference TRBV7-9 and TRBJ1-4, is DTGVSQNPRHKITKRGQNVTFRCDPISEHNRLYWYRQTLGQGPEFLTYFQNEAQLEKSRLLSDRFSAERPKGSFSTLEIQRTEQGDSAMYLCASSRQGFGEKLFFGSGTQLSVL.

The chain recombines TRBV5-1 with TRBJ1-1, with D uncertain. V lost 1 base, J lost 3 bases, and 13 bases lay in between. Germline CDR1 SGHRS, CDR2 YFSETQ. This CDR3 is 15 amino acids long. CDR3 sequence reads: CASSLLPGVDTEAFF. In DNA form, the CDR3 reads TGCGCCAGCAGCTTGCTGCCCGGGGTTGACACTGAAGCTTTCTTT. Variable domain in full (rest from reference TRBV5-1 and TRBJ1-1): KAGVTQTPRYLIKTRGQQVTLSCSPISGHRSVSWYQQTPGQGLQFLFEYFSETQRNKGNFPGRFSGRQFSNSRSEMNVSTLELGDSALYLCASSLLPGVDTEAFFGQGTRLTVV.

This clone was observed a single time. The gene calls are TRBV24-1 and TRBJ2-2; TRBD1 matches at 8 bases. The CDR3 totals 17 residues. Per the germline V gene, CDR1 is KGHDR and CDR2 is SFDVKD. V dropped 3 bases and J dropped 3; count of bases not matched to a gene: 8. The CDR3 is CATSDIGQGPYTGELFF. CDR3 nucleotides: TGTGCCACCAGTGATATCGGACAGGGACCCTACACCGGGGAGCTGTTTTTT.

This chain joins TRBV2 and TRBJ1-2, with TRBD1 matching over 7 bases. This CDR3 has 14 amino acids. The V segment lost 4 bases and the J segment 3 bases; nucleotides outside the gene matches: 5. Germline assignment: CDR1 SNHLY and CDR2 FYNNEI. The DNA for the CDR3 is TGTGCCAGCAGTGGGGCAGGGGGTGACTATGGCTACACCTTC. This translates into CASSGAGGDYGYTF.

The V gene is TRBV15, the J gene TRBJ2-1; TRBD2 matches at 8 bases. The germline CDR1 and CDR2 sequences are LNHNV and YYDKDF (reference sequence). The CDR3 is 20 amino acids. V lost 0 bases to trimming and J lost 0 bases; unmatched junction nucleotides: 13. As DNA, the CDR3 is TGTGCCACCAGCAGAGACAAACTAGCGGAAAAAACCAGCTCCTACAATGAGCAGTTCTTC. Its protein is CATSRDKLAEKTSSYNEQFF.

This rearrangement joins TRBV29-1 to TRBJ2-2, with 8 positions matching TRBD1. The germline V gene has CDR1 SQVTM and CDR2 ANQGSEA. The CDR3 extends over 14 amino acids. Trimming removed 7 bases from V and 4 bases from J; junction bases left unmatched: 8. CDR3 sequence (DNA): TGCAGCGCCCGACAGGGGCTTGGCACCGGGGAGCTGTTTTTT. This translates into CSARQGLGTGELFF.